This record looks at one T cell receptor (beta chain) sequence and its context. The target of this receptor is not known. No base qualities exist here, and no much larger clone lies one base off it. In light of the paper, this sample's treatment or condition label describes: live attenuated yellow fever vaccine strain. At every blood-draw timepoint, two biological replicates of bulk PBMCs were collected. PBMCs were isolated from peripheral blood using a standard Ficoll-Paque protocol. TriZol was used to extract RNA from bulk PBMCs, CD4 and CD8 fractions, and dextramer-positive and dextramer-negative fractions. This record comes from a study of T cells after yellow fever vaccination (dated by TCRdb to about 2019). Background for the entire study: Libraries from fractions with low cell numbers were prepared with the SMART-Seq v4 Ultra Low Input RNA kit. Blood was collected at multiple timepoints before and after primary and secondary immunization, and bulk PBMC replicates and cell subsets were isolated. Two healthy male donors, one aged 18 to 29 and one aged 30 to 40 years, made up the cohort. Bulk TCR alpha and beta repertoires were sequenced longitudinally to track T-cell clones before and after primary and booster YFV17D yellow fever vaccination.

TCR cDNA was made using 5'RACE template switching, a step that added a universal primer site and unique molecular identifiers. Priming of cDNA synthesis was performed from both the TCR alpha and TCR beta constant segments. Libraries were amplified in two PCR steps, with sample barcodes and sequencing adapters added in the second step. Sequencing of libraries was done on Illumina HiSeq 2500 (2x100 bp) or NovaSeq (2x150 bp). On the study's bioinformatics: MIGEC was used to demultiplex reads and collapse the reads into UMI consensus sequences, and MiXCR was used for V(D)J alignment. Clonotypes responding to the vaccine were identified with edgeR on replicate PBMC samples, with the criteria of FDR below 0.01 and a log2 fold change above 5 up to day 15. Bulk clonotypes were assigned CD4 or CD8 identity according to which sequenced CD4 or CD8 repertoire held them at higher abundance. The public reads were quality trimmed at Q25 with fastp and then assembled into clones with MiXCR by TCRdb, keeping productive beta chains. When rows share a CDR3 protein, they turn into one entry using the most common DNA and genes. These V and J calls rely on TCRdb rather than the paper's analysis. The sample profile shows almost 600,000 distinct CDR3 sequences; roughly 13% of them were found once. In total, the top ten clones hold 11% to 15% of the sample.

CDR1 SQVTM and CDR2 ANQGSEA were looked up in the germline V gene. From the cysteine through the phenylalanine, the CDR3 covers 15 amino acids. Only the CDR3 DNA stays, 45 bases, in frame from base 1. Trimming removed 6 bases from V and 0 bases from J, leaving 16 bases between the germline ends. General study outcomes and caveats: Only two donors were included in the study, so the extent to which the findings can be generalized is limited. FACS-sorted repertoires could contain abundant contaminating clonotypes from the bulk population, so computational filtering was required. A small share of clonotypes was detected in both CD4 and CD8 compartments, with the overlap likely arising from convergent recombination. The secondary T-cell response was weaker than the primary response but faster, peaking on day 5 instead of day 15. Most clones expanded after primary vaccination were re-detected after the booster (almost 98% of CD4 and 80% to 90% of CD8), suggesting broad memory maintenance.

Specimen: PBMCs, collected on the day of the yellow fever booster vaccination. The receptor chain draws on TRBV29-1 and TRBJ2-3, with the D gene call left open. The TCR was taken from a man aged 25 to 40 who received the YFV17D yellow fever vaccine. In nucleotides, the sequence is TGCAGCGTCCAAGGATGGCGAGCAAGCACAGATACGCAGTATTTT. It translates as CSVQGWRASTDTQYF.